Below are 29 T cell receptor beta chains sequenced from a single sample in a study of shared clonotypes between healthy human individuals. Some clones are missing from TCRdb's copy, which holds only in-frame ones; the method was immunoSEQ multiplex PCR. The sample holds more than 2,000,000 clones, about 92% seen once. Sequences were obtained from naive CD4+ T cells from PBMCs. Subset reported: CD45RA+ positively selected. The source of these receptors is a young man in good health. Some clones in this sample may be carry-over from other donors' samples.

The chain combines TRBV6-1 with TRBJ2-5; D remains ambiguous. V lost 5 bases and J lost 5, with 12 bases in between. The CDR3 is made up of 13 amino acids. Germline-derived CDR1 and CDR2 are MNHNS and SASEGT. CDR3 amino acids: CASSQPPVETQYF. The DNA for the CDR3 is TGTGCCAGCAGTCAACCCCCTGTGGAGACCCAGTACTTC.

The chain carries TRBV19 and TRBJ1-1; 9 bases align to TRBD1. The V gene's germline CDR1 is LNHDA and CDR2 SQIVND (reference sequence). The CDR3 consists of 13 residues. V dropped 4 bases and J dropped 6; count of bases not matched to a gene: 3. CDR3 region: CASSNRQGAEAFF. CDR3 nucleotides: TGTGCCAGTAGTAACCGACAGGGGGCTGAAGCTTTCTTT.

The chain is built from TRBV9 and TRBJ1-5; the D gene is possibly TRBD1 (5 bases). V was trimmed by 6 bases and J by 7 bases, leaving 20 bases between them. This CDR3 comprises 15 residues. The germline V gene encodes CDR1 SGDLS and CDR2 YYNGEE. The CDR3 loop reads CASNPSGAGTQPQHF. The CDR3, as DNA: TGTGCCAGCAACCCTTCCGGGGCAGGGACCCAGCCCCAGCATTTT. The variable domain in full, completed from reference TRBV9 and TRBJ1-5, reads DSGVTQTPKHLITATGQRVTLRCSPRSGDLSVYWYQQSLDQGLQFLIQYYNGEERAKGNILERFSAQQFPDLHSELNLSSLELGDSALYFCASNPSGAGTQPQHFGDGTRLSIL.

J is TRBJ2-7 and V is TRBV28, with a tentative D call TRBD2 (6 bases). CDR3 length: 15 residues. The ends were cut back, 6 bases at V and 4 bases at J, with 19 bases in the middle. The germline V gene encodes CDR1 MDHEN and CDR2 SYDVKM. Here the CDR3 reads CASSPPGGDSYEQYF. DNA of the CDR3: TGTGCCAGCAGCCCCCCCGGAGGGGATAGTTACGAGCAGTACTTC.

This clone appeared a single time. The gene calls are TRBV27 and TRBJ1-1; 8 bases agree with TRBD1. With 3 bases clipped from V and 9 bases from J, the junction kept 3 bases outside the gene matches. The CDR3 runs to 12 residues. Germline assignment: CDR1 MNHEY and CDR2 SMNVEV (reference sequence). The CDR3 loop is CASSFSGGKAFF. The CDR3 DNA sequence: TGTGCCAGCAGTTTTTCAGGGGGCAAAGCTTTCTTT.

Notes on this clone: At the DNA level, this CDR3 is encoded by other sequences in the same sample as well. The CDR3 protein is CASSRRGGSSYEQYF. DNA of the CDR3: TGTGCCAGCAGCCGGAGGGGGGGGAGCTCCTACGAGCAGTACTTC. The chain employs TRBV7-9 and TRBJ2-7; D might be TRBD2 (7 bases). The CDR3 is 15 residues long. V was clipped by 5 bases and J by 0 bases, with 14 bases between them. Germline V gene lookup returns CDR1 SEHNR and CDR2 FQNEAQ (reference sequence).

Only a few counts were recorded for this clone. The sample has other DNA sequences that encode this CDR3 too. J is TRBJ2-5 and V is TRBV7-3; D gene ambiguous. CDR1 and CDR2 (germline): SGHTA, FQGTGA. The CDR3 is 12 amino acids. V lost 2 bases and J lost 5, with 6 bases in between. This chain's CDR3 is CASSLAGETQYF. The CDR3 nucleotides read TGTGCCAGCAGCTTAGCCGGGGAGACCCAGTACTTC.

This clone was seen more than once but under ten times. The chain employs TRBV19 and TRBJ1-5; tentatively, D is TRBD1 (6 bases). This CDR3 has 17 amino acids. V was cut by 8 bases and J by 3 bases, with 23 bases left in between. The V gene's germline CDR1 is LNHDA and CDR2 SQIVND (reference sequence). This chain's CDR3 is CASGEGDLYGPNQPQHF. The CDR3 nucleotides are TGTGCCAGTGGCGAGGGGGACTTGTACGGTCCCAATCAGCCCCAGCATTTT. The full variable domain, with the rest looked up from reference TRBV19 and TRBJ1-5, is DGGITQSPKYLFRKEGQNVTLSCEQNLNHDAMYWYRQDPGQGLRLIYYSQIVNDFQKGDIAEGYSVSREKKESFPLTVTSAQKNPTAFYLCASGEGDLYGPNQPQHFGDGTRLSIL.

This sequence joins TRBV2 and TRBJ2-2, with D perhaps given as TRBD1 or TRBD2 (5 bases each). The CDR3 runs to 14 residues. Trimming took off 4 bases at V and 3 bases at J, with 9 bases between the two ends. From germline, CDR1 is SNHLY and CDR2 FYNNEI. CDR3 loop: CASSGDGYTGELFF. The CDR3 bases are TGTGCCAGCAGTGGGGACGGGTACACCGGGGAGCTGTTTTTT.

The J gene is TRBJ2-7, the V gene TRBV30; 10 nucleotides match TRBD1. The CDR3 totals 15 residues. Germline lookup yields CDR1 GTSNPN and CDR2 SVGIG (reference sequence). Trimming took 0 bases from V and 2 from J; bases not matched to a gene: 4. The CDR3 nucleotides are TGTGCCTGGAGTGTGACCGGGACAGGGGCCTACGAGCAGTACTTC. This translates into CAWSVTGTGAYEQYF.

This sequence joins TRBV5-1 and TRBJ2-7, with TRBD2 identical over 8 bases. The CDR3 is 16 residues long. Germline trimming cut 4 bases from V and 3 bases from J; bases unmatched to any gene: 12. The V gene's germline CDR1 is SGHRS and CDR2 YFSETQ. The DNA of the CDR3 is TGCGCCAGCAGCCAGGGCCCGGGACTAGGGAACTACGAGCAGTACTTC. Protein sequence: CASSQGPGLGNYEQYF.

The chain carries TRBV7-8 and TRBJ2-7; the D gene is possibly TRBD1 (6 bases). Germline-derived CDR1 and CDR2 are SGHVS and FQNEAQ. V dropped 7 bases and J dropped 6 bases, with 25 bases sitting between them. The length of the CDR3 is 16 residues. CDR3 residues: CASTIVRGQIHPEQYF. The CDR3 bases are TGTGCCAGCACCATCGTGAGGGGACAAATCCATCCCGAGCAGTACTTC.

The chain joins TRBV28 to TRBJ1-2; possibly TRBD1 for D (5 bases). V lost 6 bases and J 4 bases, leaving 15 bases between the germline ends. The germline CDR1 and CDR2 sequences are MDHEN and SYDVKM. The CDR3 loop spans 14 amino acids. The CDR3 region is CASRIGGSRYGYTF. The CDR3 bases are TGTGCCAGCAGAATTGGGGGGTCCCGCTATGGCTACACCTTC.

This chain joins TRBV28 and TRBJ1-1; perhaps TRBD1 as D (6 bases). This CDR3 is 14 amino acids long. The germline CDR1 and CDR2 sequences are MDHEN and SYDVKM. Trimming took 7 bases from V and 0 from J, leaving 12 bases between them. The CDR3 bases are TGTGCCAGCACCGGGGGGGGGCTGAACACTGAAGCTTTCTTT. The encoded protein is CASTGGGLNTEAFF.

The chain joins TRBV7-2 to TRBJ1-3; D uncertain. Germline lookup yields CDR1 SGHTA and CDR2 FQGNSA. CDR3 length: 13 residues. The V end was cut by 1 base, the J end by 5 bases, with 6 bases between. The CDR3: CASSLVQRNTIYF. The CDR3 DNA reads TGTGCCAGCAGCTTAGTACAGCGAAACACCATATATTTT.

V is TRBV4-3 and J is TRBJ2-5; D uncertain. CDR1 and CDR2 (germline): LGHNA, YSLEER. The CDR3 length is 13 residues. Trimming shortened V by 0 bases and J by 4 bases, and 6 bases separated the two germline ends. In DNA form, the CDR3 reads TGCGCCAGCAGCCAAGATTACGGAGAGACCCAGTACTTC. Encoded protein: CASSQDYGETQYF.

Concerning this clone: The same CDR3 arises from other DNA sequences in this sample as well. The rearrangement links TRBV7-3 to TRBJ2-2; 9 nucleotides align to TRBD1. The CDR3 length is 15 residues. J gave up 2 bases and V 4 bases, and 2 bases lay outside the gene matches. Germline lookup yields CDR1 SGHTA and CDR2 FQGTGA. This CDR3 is CASSSTGGNTGELFF. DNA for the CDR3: TGTGCCAGCAGCTCGACAGGGGGTAACACCGGGGAGCTGTTTTTT.

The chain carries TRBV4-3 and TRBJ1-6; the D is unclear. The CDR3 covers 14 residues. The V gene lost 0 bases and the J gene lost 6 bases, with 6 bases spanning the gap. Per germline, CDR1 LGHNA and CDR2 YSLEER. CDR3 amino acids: CASSQEGSNSPLHF. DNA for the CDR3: TGCGCCAGCAGCCAAGAAGGTAGTAATTCACCCCTCCACTTT.

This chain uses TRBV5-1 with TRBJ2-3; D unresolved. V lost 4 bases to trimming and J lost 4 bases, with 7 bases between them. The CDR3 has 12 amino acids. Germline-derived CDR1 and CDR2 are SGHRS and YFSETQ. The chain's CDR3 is CASSPFSDTQYF. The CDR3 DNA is TGCGCCAGCAGCCCGTTTTCAGATACGCAGTATTTT. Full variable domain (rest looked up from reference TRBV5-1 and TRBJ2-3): KAGVTQTPRYLIKTRGQQVTLSCSPISGHRSVSWYQQTPGQGLQFLFEYFSETQRNKGNFPGRFSGRQFSNSRSEMNVSTLELGDSALYLCASSPFSDTQYFGPGTRLTVL.

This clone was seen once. CDR3 residues: CASSLVGGSESYEQYF. DNA for the CDR3: TGTGCCAGCAGTTTAGTTGGCGGGAGCGAATCCTACGAGCAGTACTTC. The chain joins TRBV28 to TRBJ2-7, with 7 bases that match TRBD2. Germline CDR1 is MDHEN and CDR2 is SYDVKM. CDR3 length equals 16 residues. The junction had 8 bases not matched to a gene; V was cut back by 2 bases and J by 1 base.

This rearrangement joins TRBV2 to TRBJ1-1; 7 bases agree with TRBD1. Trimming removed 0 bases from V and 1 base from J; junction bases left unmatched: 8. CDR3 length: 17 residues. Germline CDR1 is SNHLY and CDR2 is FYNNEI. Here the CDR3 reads CASSEAQGWVTNTEAFF. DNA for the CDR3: TGTGCCAGCAGTGAAGCACAGGGGTGGGTTACGAACACTGAAGCTTTCTTT.

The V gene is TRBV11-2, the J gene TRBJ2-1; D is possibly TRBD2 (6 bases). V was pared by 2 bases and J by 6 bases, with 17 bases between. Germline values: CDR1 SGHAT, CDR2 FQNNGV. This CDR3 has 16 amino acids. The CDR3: CASSLRLASLGNEQFF. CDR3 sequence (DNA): TGTGCCAGCAGCTTAAGGCTAGCGAGCCTCGGCAATGAGCAGTTCTTC.

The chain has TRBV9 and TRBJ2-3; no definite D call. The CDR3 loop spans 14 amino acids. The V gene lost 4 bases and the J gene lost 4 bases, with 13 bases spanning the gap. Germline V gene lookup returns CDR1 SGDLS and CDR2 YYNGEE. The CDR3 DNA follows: TGTGCCAGCAGCCCTCGATCCGGCCCAGATACGCAGTATTTT. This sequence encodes CASSPRSGPDTQYF.

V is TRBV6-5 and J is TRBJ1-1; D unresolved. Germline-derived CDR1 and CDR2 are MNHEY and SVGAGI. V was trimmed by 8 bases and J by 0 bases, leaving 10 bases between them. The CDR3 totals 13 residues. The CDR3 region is CASSQTLNTEAFF. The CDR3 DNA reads TGTGCCAGCTCCCAGACACTGAACACTGAAGCTTTCTTT.

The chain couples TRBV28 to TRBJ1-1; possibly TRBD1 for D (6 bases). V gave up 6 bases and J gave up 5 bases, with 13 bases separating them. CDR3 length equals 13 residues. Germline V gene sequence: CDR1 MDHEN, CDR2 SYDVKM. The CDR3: CASRMGGRTEAFF. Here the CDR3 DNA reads TGTGCCAGCAGGATGGGGGGCAGAACTGAAGCTTTCTTT.

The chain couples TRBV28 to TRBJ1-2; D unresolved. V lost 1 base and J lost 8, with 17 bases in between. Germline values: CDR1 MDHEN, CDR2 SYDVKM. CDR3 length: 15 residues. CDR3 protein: CASSLYGSRAGGYTF. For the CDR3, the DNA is TGTGCCAGCAGTTTATATGGTAGTCGGGCTGGCGGCTACACCTTC.

CDR3 region: CRLNTEAFF. CDR3 coding DNA: TGCAGACTTAACACTGAAGCTTTCTTT. The rearrangement uses TRBV20-1 and TRBJ1-1; D unresolved. The CDR3 runs to 9 residues. CDR1 DFQATT and CDR2 SNEGSKA come from the germline V gene (reference sequence).

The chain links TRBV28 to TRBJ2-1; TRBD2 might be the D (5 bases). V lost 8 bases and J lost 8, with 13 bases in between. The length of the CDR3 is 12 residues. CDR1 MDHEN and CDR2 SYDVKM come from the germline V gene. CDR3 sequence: CASGRLGDEQFF. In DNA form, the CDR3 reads TGTGCCAGCGGGAGACTTGGGGATGAGCAGTTCTTC.

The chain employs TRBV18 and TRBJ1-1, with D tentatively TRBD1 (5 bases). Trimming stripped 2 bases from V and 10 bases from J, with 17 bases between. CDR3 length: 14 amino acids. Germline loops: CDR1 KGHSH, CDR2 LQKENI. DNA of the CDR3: TGTGCCAGCTCACCAGATGGGCAGGGTGCTGTAGCTTTCTTT. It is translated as CASSPDGQGAVAFF.